This TCR beta chain emerged from a study of PD-1 blockade in classical Hodgkin lymphoma. Data came from immunoSEQ multiplex PCR; TCRdb stores just in-frame clones and leaves some out. The sample contains around 28,000 clones, 83% of which appear only once. Trimming took off 7 bases at V and 0 bases at J, with 19 bases between the two ends. CDR3 length: 17 residues. CDR1 is MNHEY, CDR2 SMNVEV, per germline (reference sequence). Each of the patients experienced relapse following autologous stem cell transplantation, and their brentuximab vedotin exposure differed. Points from the study as a whole: Newly diagnosed patients were reported to start with lower TCR diversity than healthy donors.

As to this clone: The antigen is undetermined.

The chain has TRBV27 and TRBJ2-1; D unresolved. The sample here was peripheral blood mononuclear cells (PBMCs), taken before the second cycle of nivolumab. The TCR was taken from a human donor with classical Hodgkin lymphoma. The CDR3 protein is CASTGQKSKSSYNEQFF. Written as DNA, the CDR3 is TGTGCCAGCACCGGGCAAAAGTCAAAAAGCTCCTACAATGAGCAGTTCTTC.